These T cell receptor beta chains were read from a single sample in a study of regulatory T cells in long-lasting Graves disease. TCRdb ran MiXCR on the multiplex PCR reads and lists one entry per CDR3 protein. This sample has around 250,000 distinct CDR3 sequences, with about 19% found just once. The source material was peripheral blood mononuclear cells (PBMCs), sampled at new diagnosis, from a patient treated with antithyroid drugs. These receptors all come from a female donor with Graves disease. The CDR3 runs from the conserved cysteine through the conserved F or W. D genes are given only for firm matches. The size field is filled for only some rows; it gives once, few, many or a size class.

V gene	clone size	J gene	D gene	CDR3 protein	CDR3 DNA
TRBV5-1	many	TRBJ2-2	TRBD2	CASHHILAGENTGELFF	TGCGCCAGCCACCACATCCTAGCGGGGGAGAACACCGGGGAGCTGTTTTTT
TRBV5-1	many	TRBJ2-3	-	CASSLGLESSIDTQYF	TGCGCCAGCAGCTTGGGACTAGAATCATCTATAGATACGCAGTATTTT
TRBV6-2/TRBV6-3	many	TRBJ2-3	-	CAALGSSTDTQYF	TGTGCCGCCCTGGGTAGTAGCACAGATACGCAGTATTTT
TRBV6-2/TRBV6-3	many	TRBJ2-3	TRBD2	CASSYSGGGKPSTDTQYF	TGTGCCAGCAGTTACTCTGGCGGGGGGAAACCTAGCACAGATACGCAGTATTTT
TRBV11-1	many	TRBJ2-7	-	CASSSPRGTAPYEQYF	TGTGCCAGCAGCTCTCCCCGGGGGACAGCCCCCTACGAGCAGTACTTC
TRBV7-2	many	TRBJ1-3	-	CASSLATGGGNTIYF	TGTGCCAGCAGCTTAGCGACAGGTGGCGGAAACACCATATATTTT
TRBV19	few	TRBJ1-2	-	CASRANLNYGYTF	TGTGCCAGCAGGGCCAACCTCAACTATGGCTACACCTTC
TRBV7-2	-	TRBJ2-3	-	CASTTAPTDTQYF	TGTGCCAGCACTACGGCACCCACAGATACGCAGTATTTT
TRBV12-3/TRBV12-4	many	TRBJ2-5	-	CASSRDSRQETQYF	TGTGCCAGCAGCCGGGACTCGCGACAAGAGACCCAGTACTTC
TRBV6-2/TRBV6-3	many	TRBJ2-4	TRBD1	CASSDRVEDKNIQYF	TGTGCCAGCAGTGACAGGGTAGAGGACAAAAACATTCAGTACTTC
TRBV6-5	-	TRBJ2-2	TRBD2	CASSYSLAGGLRTGELFF	TGTGCCAGCAGTTACTCCCTAGCGGGGGGGCTACGAACCGGGGAGCTGTTTTTT
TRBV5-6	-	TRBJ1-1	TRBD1	CASSRGQDTEAFF	TGTGCCAGCAGCCGCGGACAGGACACTGAAGCTTTCTTT
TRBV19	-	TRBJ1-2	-	CASSAGTYGYTF	TGTGCCAGTAGTGCAGGAACCTATGGCTACACCTTC
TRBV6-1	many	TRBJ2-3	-	CASSKFGSSTQYF	TGTGCCAGCAGCAAATTTGGGTCGAGTACGCAGTATTTT
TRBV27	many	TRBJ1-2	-	CASRGATSNYGYTF	TGTGCCAGCAGAGGGGCAACCAGCAACTATGGCTACACCTTC
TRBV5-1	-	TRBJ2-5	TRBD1	CVSSLGSRQGARETQYF	TGCGTCAGCAGCTTGGGGTCTCGGCAGGGGGCTCGAGAGACCCAGTACTTC
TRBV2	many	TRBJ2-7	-	CASGVFPPGHAGF	TGTGCCAGCGGAGTTTTCCCACCCGGACACGCGGGCTTC
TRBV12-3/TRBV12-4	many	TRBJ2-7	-	CASCRGRSYEQYF	TGTGCCAGCTGTCGCGGTAGGTCCTACGAGCAGTACTTC
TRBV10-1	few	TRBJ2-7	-	CASSSGGDSYEQYF	TGCGCCAGCAGCTCCGGGGGCGACTCCTACGAGCAGTACTTC
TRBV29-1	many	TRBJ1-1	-	CSVEQETAPFF	TGCAGCGTTGAACAGGAGACAGCGCCTTTCTTT
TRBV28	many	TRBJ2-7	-	CASSLGGGADYEQYF	TGTGCCAGCAGTTTAGGGGGGGGGGCCGACTACGAGCAGTACTTC
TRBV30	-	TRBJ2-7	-	CAWTPSYEFYEQYF	TGTGCCTGGACTCCCTCTTATGAGTTCTACGAGCAGTACTTC
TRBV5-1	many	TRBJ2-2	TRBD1	CASSLGGANTGELFF	TGCGCCAGCAGCTTAGGGGGCGCGAACACCGGGGAGCTGTTTTTT
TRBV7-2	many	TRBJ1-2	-	CASSQGGKGMRGYTF	TGTGCCAGCAGCCAAGGTGGGAAGGGAATGCGTGGCTACACCTTC
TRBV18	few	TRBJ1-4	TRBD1	CASSPPLDRPYNEKLFF	TGTGCCAGCTCACCACCACTGGACAGGCCGTATAATGAAAAACTGTTTTTT
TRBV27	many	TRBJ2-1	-	CASSVMTRNSLDGEQFF	TGTGCCAGCAGTGTAATGACTAGAAACAGCTTAGACGGTGAGCAGTTCTTC
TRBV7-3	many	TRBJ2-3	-	CASSLIGGALNTQYF	TGTGCCAGCAGCTTAATTGGGGGGGCCTTGAATACGCAGTATTTT
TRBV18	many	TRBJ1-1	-	CASSKTGDPNTEAFF	TGTGCCAGCTCAAAGACGGGGGACCCGAACACTGAAGCTTTCTTT
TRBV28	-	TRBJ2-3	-	CVSSFGIPDTQYF	TGTGTCAGCAGTTTCGGGATCCCAGATACGCAGTATTTT
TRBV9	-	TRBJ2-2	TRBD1	CASNLDRGGTGELFF	TGTGCCAGCAACCTGGACAGGGGGGGCACCGGGGAGCTGTTTTTT
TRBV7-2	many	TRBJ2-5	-	CASSLAVGRETQYF	TGTGCCAGCAGCTTAGCTGTGGGGAGGGAGACCCAGTACTTC
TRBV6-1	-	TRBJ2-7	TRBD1	CASLDRASYEQYF	TGTGCCAGCCTGGACAGGGCGTCCTACGAGCAGTACTTC
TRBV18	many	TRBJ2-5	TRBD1	CASSPIRTGNHQETQYF	TGTGCCAGCTCACCAATCCGGACAGGGAATCACCAAGAGACCCAGTACTTC
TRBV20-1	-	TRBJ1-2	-	CSARRGGGYTF	TGCAGTGCTAGGAGGGGGGGTGGCTACACCTTC
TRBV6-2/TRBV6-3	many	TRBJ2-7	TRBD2	CASSPRLSGSGYEQYF	TGTGCCAGCAGCCCCCGGCTGAGCGGGAGCGGCTACGAGCAGTACTTC
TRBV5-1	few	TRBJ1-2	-	CASSWGPGGGYTF	TGCGCCAGCAGCTGGGGGCCTGGAGGTGGCTACACCTTC
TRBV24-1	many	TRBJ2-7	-	CATSDPPSSKQYF	TGTGCCACCAGTGACCCTCCCTCCTCCAAGCAGTACTTC
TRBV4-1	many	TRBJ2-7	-	CASSRTRDRYEQYF	TGCGCCAGCAGCCGGACCCGGGACCGGTACGAGCAGTACTTC
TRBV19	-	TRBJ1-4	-	CASTNLARTNEKLFF	TGTGCCAGTACCAACCTCGCCAGGACTAATGAAAAACTGTTTTTT
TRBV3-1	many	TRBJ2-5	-	CASSQVWWKTQYF	TGTGCCAGCAGCCAAGTCTGGTGGAAGACCCAGTACTTC
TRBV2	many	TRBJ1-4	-	CASTRLGATNEKLFF	TGTGCCAGCACCCGACTGGGGGCAACTAATGAAAAACTGTTTTTT
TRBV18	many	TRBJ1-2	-	CASSPLIGGSNYGYTF	TGTGCCAGCTCACCATTAATTGGGGGCAGTAACTATGGCTACACCTTC
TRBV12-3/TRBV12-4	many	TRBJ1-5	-	CASMAGRLAGQPQHF	TGTGCCAGCATGGCAGGGCGCCTCGCCGGTCAGCCCCAGCATTTT
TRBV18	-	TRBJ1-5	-	CTSSPPGQPDQPQHF	TGTACCAGCTCACCTCCGGGACAACCCGACCAGCCCCAGCATTTT
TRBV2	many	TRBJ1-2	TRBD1	CASRDRTYGYTF	TGTGCCAGCCGGGACAGGACCTATGGCTACACCTTC